The 9 T cell receptor beta chains listed next were all sequenced from one sample in a study of cytomegalovirus exposure and HLA in healthy donors. With 60 Vbeta and 13 Jbeta primers, the PCR was carried out. The method was immunoSEQ multiplex PCR; TCRdb's version includes in-frame clones alone and lacks a portion of them. Its table records about 200,000 clones. The sequenced sample was PBMCs. The receptors come from a boy between 5 and 17 years old in good health and CMV-seronegative.

The chain has TRBV5-6 and TRBJ2-2, with D possibly matching TRBD1 (5 bases). Germline V gene data show CDR1 as SGHDT and CDR2 as YYEEEE. The CDR3 length is 13 residues. The germline V and J ends were trimmed by 4 bases and 7 bases, with 11 bases remaining between them. The CDR3: CASSTVGLGELFF. As DNA, the CDR3 is TGTGCCAGCAGCACTGTGGGGCTCGGGGAGCTGTTTTTT.

On this clone itself: Likely a read error: the CDR3 ends without its conserved phenylalanine or tryptophan. The genes are TRBV7-2 and TRBJ2-7, with 7 bases identical to TRBD1. Germline V gives CDR1 SGHTA, CDR2 FQGNSA. The CDR3 length is 13 residues. Losses at the gene ends were 3 bases for V and 3 bases for J; bases not matched to a gene: 2. As DNA, the CDR3 is TGTGCCAGCAGCTTGACAGGGTACTACGAGCAGTACCTC. It specifies CASSLTGYYEQYL.

J is TRBJ1-5 and V is TRBV4-1; no clear D gene. V gave up 0 bases and J gave up 3 bases, with 12 bases separating them. This CDR3 has 16 residues. Germline lookup yields CDR1 MGHRA and CDR2 YSYEKL. For the CDR3, the DNA is TGCGCCAGCAGCCAAGAGATTATCGGTGTCAATCAGCCCCAGCATTTT. Translating gives CASSQEIIGVNQPQHF.

This sequence joins TRBV4-1 and TRBJ1-1; D is unclear. The CDR3 covers 15 residues. Trimming took 1 base from V and 1 from J, leaving 10 bases between them. From germline, CDR1 is MGHRA and CDR2 YSYEKL. The CDR3 is CASSQGSNRNTEAFF. DNA for the CDR3: TGCGCCAGCAGCCAAGGTAGTAACAGGAACACTGAAGCTTTCTTT.

The chain has TRBV5-4 and TRBJ2-1, with D unresolved. V lost 5 bases, J lost 8 bases, and 14 bases lay in between. The CDR3 has 13 amino acids. Per germline, CDR1 SGHNT and CDR2 YYREEE (reference sequence). DNA of the CDR3: TGTGCCAGCAGTATTTCCCGTGGGCATGAGCAGTTCTTC. It is translated as CASSISRGHEQFF. Supplemented by reference TRBV5-4 and TRBJ2-1, the full variable domain reads ETGVTQSPTHLIKTRGQQVTLRCSSQSGHNTVSWYQQALGQGPQFIFQYYREEENGRGNFPPRFSGLQFPNYSSELNVNALELDDSALYLCASSISRGHEQFFGPGTRLTVL.

The genes are TRBV15 and TRBJ2-7; TRBD1 matches 8 bases. In germline, CDR1 is LNHNV, CDR2 YYDKDF (reference sequence). This CDR3 comprises 17 residues. After removal of 0 bases from V and 2 bases from J, the junction contained 9 bases not matched to a gene. The CDR3 DNA follows: TGTGCCACCAGCAGAGATGTCCCCGGGACAGGTCCCTACGAGCAGTACTTC. Protein product: CATSRDVPGTGPYEQYF.

The V and J genes are TRBV30 and TRBJ2-7, with TRBD2 identical over 11 bases. CDR3 length: 17 residues. V trimming: 0 bases; J trimming: 0 bases; junction bases outside the gene matches: 7. The germline V gene has CDR1 GTSNPN and CDR2 SVGIG (reference sequence). CDR3 protein: CAWSVASGGRSSYEQYF. In nucleotides, the CDR3 is TGTGCCTGGAGTGTAGCTAGCGGGGGGCGGAGCTCCTACGAGCAGTACTTC. Based on the CDR3 plus reference TRBV30 and TRBJ2-7, the full variable domain is SQTIHQWPATLVQPVGSPLSLECTVEGTSNPNLYWYRQAAGRGLQLLFYSVGIGQISSEVPQNLSASRPQDRQFILSSKKLLLSDSGFYLCAWSVASGGRSSYEQYFGPGTRLTVT.

This rearrangement joins TRBV27 to TRBJ2-2, with 11 nucleotides matching TRBD2. CDR3 size: 15 residues. Germline-derived CDR1 and CDR2 are MNHEY and SMNVEV (reference sequence). Unmatched junction bases numbered 6, after V lost 6 bases and J lost 6 bases. CDR3 residues: CASRGGLAVAGELFF. The DNA for the CDR3 is TGTGCCAGCAGGGGGGGACTAGCGGTGGCCGGGGAGCTGTTTTTT.

J is TRBJ2-7 and V is TRBV30; 9 bases fit TRBD2. Germline trimming cut 4 bases from V and 6 bases from J; bases unmatched to any gene: 13. The CDR3 contains 15 residues. Germline loops: CDR1 GTSNPN, CDR2 SVGIG (reference sequence). CDR3 bases: TGTGCCTGGAAAGGGGGCCTAGCGGGGCCTAGCGAGCAGTACTTC. This codes for CAWKGGLAGPSEQYF. The variable domain in full, with the rest retrieved from reference TRBV30 and TRBJ2-7, is SQTIHQWPATLVQPVGSPLSLECTVEGTSNPNLYWYRQAAGRGLQLLFYSVGIGQISSEVPQNLSASRPQDRQFILSSKKLLLSDSGFYLCAWKGGLAGPSEQYFGPGTRLTVT.